This T cell receptor beta chain was retrieved from a study of blood T cell repertoires in COVID-19. Exposed participants came across a COVID-19 case within 2 weeks before study entry. V lost 5 bases and J lost 2, with 12 bases in between. The CDR3 length is 14 residues. Germline V gene data show CDR1 as SEHNR and CDR2 as FQNEAQ (reference sequence). Authors' processing steps: It was from reference gene primer amplification that nucleated cell counts were estimated. The method was immunoSEQ multiplex PCR; TCRdb's version includes in-frame clones alone and lacks a portion of them. The V and J calls and clone size come from that table; D and trimming were worked out from the DNA. This sample has some 340,000 clones, with roughly nine tenths found just once.

V usage is TRBV7-9 and J usage is TRBJ2-5, with D possibly being TRBD1 (6 bases). The source material was PBMCs or T cells enriched from blood (not recorded which). The source is a woman in her 30s who had been exposed to COVID-19. CDR3 in DNA: TGTGCCAGCAGCCGGACAGCCCGACAAGAGACCCAGTACTTC. Its protein is CASSRTARQETQYF.